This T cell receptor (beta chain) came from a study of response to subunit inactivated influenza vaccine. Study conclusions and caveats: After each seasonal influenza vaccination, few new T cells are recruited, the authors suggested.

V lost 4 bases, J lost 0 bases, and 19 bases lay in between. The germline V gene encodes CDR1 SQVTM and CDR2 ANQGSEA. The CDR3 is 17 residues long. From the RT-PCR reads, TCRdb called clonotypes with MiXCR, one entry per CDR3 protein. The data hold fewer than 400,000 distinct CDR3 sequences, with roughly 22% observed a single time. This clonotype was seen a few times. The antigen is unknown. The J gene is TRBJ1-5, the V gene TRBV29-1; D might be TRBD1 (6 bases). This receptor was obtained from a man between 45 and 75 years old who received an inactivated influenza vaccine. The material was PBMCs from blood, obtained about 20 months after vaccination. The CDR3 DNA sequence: TGCAGCGTTGTGCCAGGGGATAGCTCTAATAGCAATCAGCCCCAGCATTTT. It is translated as CSVVPGDSSNSNQPQHF.